The 23 T cell receptor beta chains below were found in one sample sequenced in a study of cytomegalovirus exposure and HLA in healthy donors. Sequencing used immunoSEQ multiplex PCR; TCRdb keeps in-frame clones, though not all of them. This table has 90,000 to 150,000 clones, over 75% appearing once. Sequences were obtained from PBMCs. Every receptor here comes from a woman between 18 and 30 years old in good health and CMV-seropositive.

The V call is TRBV9, the J call TRBJ2-3; TRBD2 aligns across 7 bases. Germline lookup yields CDR1 SGDLS and CDR2 YYNGEE. This CDR3 spans 15 amino acids. The V gene end was trimmed by 6 bases and the J gene end by 2 bases; junction bases not matched to a gene: 9. CDR3 region: CASNFGGKPTDTQYF. CDR3 nucleotide sequence: TGTGCCAGCAATTTCGGGGGGAAGCCCACAGATACGCAGTATTTT.

As to this clone: This sample includes further DNA sequences coding for the same CDR3. This sequence joins TRBV19 and TRBJ2-1, with a tentative D call TRBD2 (6 bases). Germline lookup yields CDR1 LNHDA and CDR2 SQIVND (reference sequence). The CDR3 is 15 residues long. The V end lost 2 bases, the J end lost 0 bases, and 8 bases lay between the germline ends. The CDR3 bases are TGTGCCAGTAGTATACGGGGGAGCTCCTACAATGAGCAGTTCTTC. It is translated as CASSIRGSSYNEQFF.

This rearrangement joins TRBV5-6 to TRBJ1-4; D is possibly TRBD1 (6 bases). Between the trimmed V and J ends, which lost 0 bases and 8 bases, there was a span of 11 bases. The CDR3 extends over 14 amino acids. Germline lookup yields CDR1 SGHDT and CDR2 YYEEEE. CDR3 region: CASSLGAGDEKLFF. CDR3 bases: TGTGCCAGCAGCTTGGGGGCAGGGGACGAAAAACTGTTTTTT.

The chain combines TRBV19 with TRBJ2-3; 10 bases are a match to TRBD1. The CDR3 contains 18 residues. J was trimmed by 2 bases and V by 8 bases; bases with no gene match: 16. Per the germline V gene, CDR1 is LNHDA and CDR2 is SQIVND (reference sequence). Here the CDR3 reads CASGRQGALAISTDTQYF. CDR3 nucleotides: TGTGCCAGTGGTCGACAGGGGGCGTTGGCGATTTCCACAGATACGCAGTATTTT.

The chain has TRBV11-1 and TRBJ2-5; 10 nucleotides match TRBD2. The junction had 10 bases not matched to a gene; V was cut back by 6 bases and J by 6 bases. Germline CDR1 is SGHAT and CDR2 is FQDESV (reference sequence). The CDR3 is 15 residues long. As DNA, the CDR3 is TGTGCCAGCAGTAGGGAACGAGCGGGGGGGCAGACCCAGTACTTC. Translated, it gives CASSRERAGGQTQYF.

The chain uses TRBV11-2 and TRBJ2-7; TRBD2 matches 8 bases. This CDR3 has 15 residues. The junction had 6 bases not matched to a gene; V was cut back by 0 bases and J by 5 bases. Germline-derived CDR1 and CDR2 are SGHAT and FQNNGV. The CDR3 here is CASSLERGAGDEQYF. The CDR3 bases are TGTGCCAGCAGCTTAGAGCGGGGGGCCGGGGACGAGCAGTACTTC.

The V gene is TRBV5-6, the J gene TRBJ2-6, with 10 nucleotides matching TRBD2. Germline CDR1 SGHDT, CDR2 YYEEEE. The CDR3 runs to 17 residues. The ends lost 0 bases at V and 2 bases at J; junction bases unmatched: 2. CDR3: CASSLGLAGAGANVLTF. As DNA, the CDR3 is TGTGCCAGCAGCTTGGGGCTAGCGGGAGCTGGGGCCAACGTCCTGACTTTC.

V usage is TRBV30 and J usage is TRBJ2-7; TRBD2 might be the D (5 bases). Looked up from germline, CDR1 is GTSNPN and CDR2 is SVGIG (reference sequence). CDR3 size: 14 residues. V shed 0 bases and J shed 3 bases, with 12 bases lying between them. CDR3 nucleotides: TGTGCCTGGAGTGTAAGGACCGGACTCTACGAGCAGTACTTC. It specifies CAWSVRTGLYEQYF.

The chain joins TRBV5-1 to TRBJ2-1; 7 bases are shared with TRBD1. This CDR3 has 15 amino acids. Germline assignment: CDR1 SGHRS and CDR2 YFSETQ. The trim removed 0 bases at V and 6 bases at J, leaving 6 bases unmatched. In DNA form, the CDR3 reads TGCGCCAGCAGCTTGGATCGCACAGGGGTCAATGAGCAGTTCTTC. Its translation is CASSLDRTGVNEQFF.

This clone was counted between two and nine times. CDR3 sequence reads: CASIRGTGYNEKLFF. For the CDR3, the DNA is TGTGCCAGCATTCGAGGGACAGGGTATAATGAAAAACTGTTTTTT. The chain uses TRBV6-1 and TRBJ1-4, with 9 bases fitting TRBD1. J lost 4 bases, V lost 7 bases, and 7 bases had no gene match. CDR1 and CDR2 from the germline V gene are MNHNS and SASEGT. The CDR3 totals 15 residues.

This chain links TRBV7-9 with TRBJ1-2; unclear D gene. Germline V CDR1 and CDR2: SEHNR, FQNEAQ (reference sequence). The CDR3 covers 13 residues. V lost 1 base to trimming and J lost 8 bases, with 11 bases between them. DNA of the CDR3: TGTGCCAGCAGCTTAGGGACTCCAGAAGGCTACACCTTC. Protein: CASSLGTPEGYTF.

This chain links TRBV18 with TRBJ2-7; 7 nucleotides match TRBD1. V was pared by 2 bases and J by 5 bases, with 12 bases of the junction left unmatched. CDR3 length: 16 amino acids. In germline, CDR1 is KGHSH, CDR2 LQKENI. The DNA for the CDR3 is TGTGCCAGCTCACCATTTCTCCTACCAGGGGGTGACGAGCAGTACTTC. Translated: CASSPFLLPGGDEQYF.

V is TRBV19 and J is TRBJ2-3; 11 bases agree with TRBD2. CDR1 and CDR2 from the germline V gene are LNHDA and SQIVND (reference sequence). The CDR3 extends over 14 amino acids. J gave up 4 bases and V 7 bases, and 4 bases lay outside the gene matches. The CDR3 region has the DNA TGTGCCAGTAAACTAGCGGGAGTATCAGATACGCAGTATTTT. It is translated as CASKLAGVSDTQYF.

V usage is TRBV5-6 and J usage is TRBJ1-1; D remains unclear. This CDR3 is built from 15 residues. The germline gives CDR1 SGHDT, CDR2 YYEEEE. V gave up 4 bases and J gave up 4 bases, with 17 bases separating them. CDR3 amino acids: CASSTPDSWFTEAFF. Here the CDR3 DNA reads TGTGCCAGCAGCACACCAGACTCATGGTTCACTGAAGCTTTCTTT.

This rearrangement joins TRBV18 to TRBJ1-1, with 8 nucleotides matching TRBD1. Per germline, CDR1 KGHSH and CDR2 LQKENI. The CDR3 is 14 residues long. V dropped 6 bases and J dropped 2; count of bases not matched to a gene: 5. The CDR3 bases are TGTGCCAGCTCCCCGGACAGGGTCAACACTGAAGCTTTCTTT. Residues: CASSPDRVNTEAFF.

In its sample, this clone was seen once. This chain connects TRBV6-4 to TRBJ1-2; no firm D call. Germline CDR1 reads MRHNA; CDR2 reads SNTAGT. The CDR3 is 13 residues long. V lost 11 bases to trimming and J lost 8 bases, with 21 bases between them. The CDR3 coding sequence is TGTGCCTCTCAATGGGCCTCCCTAATCGGCTACACCTTC. Amino acids: CASQWASLIGYTF.

This clone was seen a single time. V usage is TRBV5-6 and J usage is TRBJ2-5; no clear D gene. This CDR3 is built from 13 residues. V was clipped by 1 base and J by 2 bases, with 6 bases between them. The germline gives CDR1 SGHDT, CDR2 YYEEEE. CDR3 loop: CASSLLVQETQYF. The CDR3, as DNA: TGTGCCAGCAGCTTGCTCGTTCAAGAGACCCAGTACTTC.

Only one count was recorded for this clone. Mismatch with germline at one junction end may stem from a read error. The CDR3 DNA follows: TGTGCTAGCAGCTTACAGGGGAAAACCGGGGAGCTGTTTTTT. This codes for CASSLQGKTGELFF. The rearrangement links TRBV7-7 to TRBJ2-2; 7 bases map to TRBD1. This CDR3 spans 14 amino acids. The germline gives CDR1 SSHAT, CDR2 FNYEAQ (reference sequence).

This clone was observed a single time. The chain uses TRBV4-2 and TRBJ2-2; TRBD2 agrees at 7 bases. The germline CDR1 and CDR2 sequences are LGHNA and YNFKEQ. Trimming removed 4 bases from V and 4 bases from J; junction bases left unmatched: 3. The CDR3 covers 14 residues. Here the CDR3 DNA reads TGTGCCAGCAGCCCCGGGGGGAGCACCGGGGAGCTGTTTTTT. This sequence encodes CASSPGGSTGELFF.

V usage is TRBV27 and J usage is TRBJ1-1; 8 bases fit TRBD1. J was trimmed by 3 bases and V by 7 bases; bases with no gene match: 7. Germline V CDR1 and CDR2: MNHEY, SMNVEV (reference sequence). There are 14 residues in the CDR3. The DNA of the CDR3 is TGTGCCAGCAAAGTGCAGGGGGCTTACACTGAAGCTTTCTTT. Translated: CASKVQGAYTEAFF.

V is TRBV4-1 and J is TRBJ1-2; possible D gene TRBD1, 5 bases. CDR1 and CDR2 (germline): MGHRA, YSYEKL. Trimming took 4 bases from V and 2 from J, leaving 14 bases between them. This CDR3 is 15 amino acids long. The CDR3 region has the DNA TGCGCCAGCAGCCCAGGACACGGCGCCAACTATGGCTACACCTTC. Translated, it gives CASSPGHGANYGYTF.

The chain has TRBV4-3 and TRBJ2-1; maybe TRBD2 (6 bases). V lost 1 base to trimming and J lost 4 bases, with 11 bases between them. Germline assignment: CDR1 LGHNA and CDR2 YSLEER. This CDR3 is built from 15 residues. For the CDR3, the DNA is TGCGCCAGCAGCCAAGGCTCGCGGGGATACAATGAGCAGTTCTTC. Translation: CASSQGSRGYNEQFF.

This sequence joins TRBV18 and TRBJ1-1; D is ambiguous. The ends were cut back, 5 bases at V and 3 bases at J, with 16 bases in the middle. The CDR3 runs to 15 residues. The germline gives CDR1 KGHSH, CDR2 LQKENI. CDR3 sequence: CASSSVTNGHTEAFF. The CDR3 DNA reads TGTGCCAGCTCATCCGTTACCAATGGCCACACTGAAGCTTTCTTT.